This T cell receptor beta chain was identified in a study of Tregs in tolerant kidney transplant recipients. The length of the CDR3 is 15 residues. Germline CDR1 and CDR2: MDHEN and SYDVKM. The V gene lost 0 bases and the J gene lost 0 bases, with 8 bases spanning the gap. Unstimulated Tregs (CD4+CD25+CD127-) and CD4+CD25- non-Tregs were sorted from PBMCs. TCRdb's table, derived via immunoSEQ multiplex PCR, lists solely in-frame clones and lacks some. The table records just under 65,000 clones, 98% of them present only once. The source of this sequence is a human donor who received a combined kidney and bone marrow transplant. The rearrangement uses TRBV28 and TRBJ2-5; D possibly corresponds to TRBD2 (5 bases). This sample comprised Tregs from blood, obtained before the transplant. This CDR3 is CASSLWDSYQETQYF. Written as DNA, the CDR3 is TGTGCCAGCAGTTTATGGGACTCGTACCAAGAGACCCAGTACTTC.